A single sample is the source of the 30 T cell receptor beta chains below, sequenced in a study of blood T cells in healthy people across ages (dated by TCRdb to about 2015). Library prep was done by 5' RACE. The sample was run on an Illumina HiSeq 2500. A second PCR of about 6 to 12 cycles was run with a J-beta primer mix and a sample-barcoded 5' primer. Clones were called with MiXCR by TCRdb after fastp trimmed the public reads at Q25, and only in-frame beta chains were retained. Each CDR3 protein appears once, grouped with its most common genes and DNA. This sample is represented by 1.5 million to 2 million distinct CDR3 sequences; roughly 27% of them were singletons. The leading ten clones occupy less than 9.5% of the sample. Sequenced sample: blood. The receptors were gathered from a woman in her thirties in good health.

The rearrangement joins TRBV7-2 to TRBJ2-2, with unresolved D. Germline-derived CDR1 and CDR2 are SGHTA and FQGNSA. The CDR3 has 15 amino acids. V lost 3 bases, J lost 7 bases, and 15 bases lay in between. The CDR3 DNA follows: TGTGCCAGCAGCTTGGGTCGGCTAACGGGCGGGGAGCTGTTTTTT. Amino acids: CASSLGRLTGGELFF. Full variable domain (remainder filled in from reference TRBV7-2 and TRBJ2-2): GAGVSQSPSNKVTEKGKDVELRCDPISGHTALYWYRQSLGQGLEFLIYFQGNSAPDKSGLPSDRFSAERTGGSVSTLTIQRTQQEDSAVYLCASSLGRLTGGELFFGEGSRLTVL.

In this sample, this clonotype turned up a few times. The V call is TRBV10-3, the J call TRBJ2-7, with D tentatively TRBD1 (6 bases). The germline gives CDR1 ENHRY, CDR2 SYGVKD. Trimming stripped 6 bases from V and 7 bases from J, with 22 bases between. The CDR3 spans 15 residues. This CDR3 is CAIRTGAGVLGEQYF. The CDR3 nucleotides are TGTGCCATCAGAACCGGGGCAGGGGTATTAGGGGAGCAGTACTTC.

The chain couples TRBV5-1 to TRBJ2-2; TRBD2 might be the D (5 bases). Deletions cut 3 bases from V and 6 bases from J, with 15 bases between. The CDR3 is 15 residues long. Per the germline V gene, CDR1 is SGHRS and CDR2 is YFSETQ. CDR3 amino acids: CASSSRGSLSGELFF. The CDR3 nucleotides are TGCGCCAGCAGCTCCCGAGGGTCCTTATCCGGGGAGCTGTTTTTT.

This clonotype turned up a few times. V is TRBV9 and J is TRBJ2-1; 7 bases are a match to TRBD2. The CDR3 covers 15 residues. Trimming at V came to 3 bases and at J to 5 bases, leaving 8 bases not matched to a gene. Germline V gene sequence: CDR1 SGDLS, CDR2 YYNGEE. The CDR3 reads CASSARPREDNEQFF. CDR3 DNA sequence: TGTGCCAGCAGCGCCCGCCCCCGGGAGGACAATGAGCAGTTCTTC.

This clonotype turned up a few times. This chain links TRBV7-2 with TRBJ2-5, with 8 bases that match TRBD2. Germline assignment: CDR1 SGHTA and CDR2 FQGNSA. Trimming cost V 5 bases and J 5 bases; bases outside gene matches: 7. CDR3 length equals 14 residues. DNA for the CDR3: TGTGCCAGCAGCGGCCGGGGGGGCTGGGAGACCCAGTACTTC. It translates to CASSGRGGWETQYF.

This clonotype was seen more than once but under ten times. This chain links TRBV20-1 with TRBJ2-5; tentative D call: TRBD2 (5 bases). Trimming left V 0 bases short and J 1 base short, with 12 bases between. Germline V gene sequence: CDR1 DFQATT, CDR2 SNEGSKA (reference sequence). This CDR3 comprises 15 residues. The CDR3 nucleotides read TGCAGTGCTAGAGACTCTCCGGGGATCCAAGAGACCCAGTACTTC. Translated: CSARDSPGIQETQYF.

V is TRBV20-1 and J is TRBJ2-3, with D possibly matching TRBD2 (6 bases). The V end was cut by 4 bases, the J end by 2 bases, with 13 bases between. The germline gives CDR1 DFQATT, CDR2 SNEGSKA (reference sequence). The CDR3 runs 14 residues. The CDR3 region is CSAITGTFTDTQYF. CDR3 coding DNA: TGCAGTGCTATTACCGGGACTTTCACAGATACGCAGTATTTT.

Comment on this clonotype: Being one base from a much bigger clone, this may be a read error. The chain employs TRBV6-6 and TRBJ2-4; TRBD2 might be the D (6 bases). The CDR3 is 14 amino acids. Germline V gene data show CDR1 as MNHNY and CDR2 as SVGAGI (reference sequence). The V and J ends lost 0 bases and 13 bases respectively, with 16 bases between them. CDR3 sequence: CASSYSDYYNEQYF. Written as DNA, the CDR3 is TGTGCCAGCAGTTACTCGGACTACTACAATGAGCAGTACTTC.

J is TRBJ2-1 and V is TRBV5-1, with D possibly called TRBD1 or TRBD2 (5 bases each). The CDR3 loop spans 14 amino acids. V dropped 4 bases and J dropped 2 bases, with 10 bases sitting between them. Germline V gene sequence: CDR1 SGHRS, CDR2 YFSETQ. The CDR3 reads CASSPMGPYNEQFF. CDR3 coding DNA: TGCGCCAGCAGCCCGATGGGACCCTACAATGAGCAGTTCTTC. Looking up the rest from reference TRBV5-1 and TRBJ2-1 gives the full variable domain: KAGVTQTPRYLIKTRGQQVTLSCSPISGHRSVSWYQQTPGQGLQFLFEYFSETQRNKGNFPGRFSGRQFSNSRSEMNVSTLELGDSALYLCASSPMGPYNEQFFGPGTRLTVL.

There are a few counts of this clonotype. The chain uses TRBV6-2 or TRBV6-3 and TRBJ2-1, with 10 bases aligning to TRBD2. CDR3 length: 16 residues. Germline V lookup: CDR1 MNHEY, CDR2 SVGEGT. With 0 bases clipped from V and 9 bases from J, the junction kept 8 bases outside the gene matches. CDR3 sequence (DNA): TGTGCCAGCAGTTACTCGAACGGGCTAGCGGGAGTTGAGCAGTTCTTC. Protein product: CASSYSNGLAGVEQFF.

J is TRBJ1-4 and V is TRBV19; tentative D call: TRBD1 (5 bases). V was pared by 2 bases and J by 0 bases, with 16 bases between. The germline CDR1 and CDR2 sequences are LNHDA and SQIVND (reference sequence). This CDR3 is built from 18 residues. As DNA, the CDR3 is TGTGCCAGTAGTATAATCGGCGGTGGGGCGACAACTAATGAAAAACTGTTTTTT. This gives the protein CASSIIGGGATTNEKLFF.

This chain connects TRBV3-1 to TRBJ2-1; 7 bases match TRBD2. The V gene end was trimmed by 3 bases and the J gene end by 10 bases; junction bases not matched to a gene: 15. This CDR3 has 16 amino acids. Germline CDR1 reads LGHDT; CDR2 reads YNNKEL (reference sequence). The CDR3 nucleotides read TGTGCCAGCAGCCATATGGGACTATCAGGGTCGGTCGAGCAGTTCTTC. Amino acids: CASSHMGLSGSVEQFF.

This clonotype was detected many times. The J gene is TRBJ2-5, the V gene TRBV12-3 or TRBV12-4, with a weak D call TRBD2 (6 bases). This CDR3 region has 13 residues. Trimming left V 6 bases short and J 5 bases short, with 13 bases between. CDR3 in amino acids: CASRQGTSETQYF. CDR3 DNA: TGTGCCAGCAGGCAAGGGACTTCCGAGACCCAGTACTTC.

The sample holds many counts of this clonotype. V and J are TRBV5-1 and TRBJ2-7, with a possible D match to TRBD1 (5 bases). The CDR3 extends over 13 amino acids. The germline V gene encodes CDR1 SGHRS and CDR2 YFSETQ. The ends were cut back, 5 bases at V and 3 bases at J, with 12 bases in the middle. Here the CDR3 reads CASSEGASYEQYF. The CDR3 DNA is TGCGCCAGCAGTGAAGGGGCTAGCTACGAGCAGTACTTC.

This clonotype was seen only a few times. DNA of the CDR3: TGTGCCAGCAGTGAGATGGTAGAGACTACTACGCAGTATTTT. The encoded protein is CASSEMVETTTQYF. V gene TRBV2 combines with J gene TRBJ2-3; maybe TRBD2 (5 bases). V shed 3 bases and J shed 8 bases, with 15 bases lying between them. This CDR3 has 14 residues. CDR1 SNHLY and CDR2 FYNNEI come from the germline V gene.

V and J are TRBV3-1 and TRBJ1-6; no definite D call. The CDR3 has 14 amino acids. From germline, CDR1 is LGHDT and CDR2 YNNKEL (reference sequence). V lost 8 bases, J lost 7 bases, and 15 bases lay in between. The DNA of the CDR3 is TGTGCCAGCCCCCGGTCCAGGCTCAATTCACCCCTCCACTTT. This translates into CASPRSRLNSPLHF. The full variable domain, rest sourced from reference TRBV3-1 and TRBJ1-6, is DTAVSQTPKYLVTQMGNDKSIKCEQNLGHDTMYWYKQDSKKFLKIMFSYNNKELIINETVPNRFSPKSPDKAHLNLHINSLELGDSAVYFCASPRSRLNSPLHFGNGTRLTVT.

V and J are TRBV5-1 and TRBJ2-1, with D uncertain. The V end was cut by 4 bases, the J end by 7 bases, with 9 bases between. The germline V gene encodes CDR1 SGHRS and CDR2 YFSETQ. The CDR3 length is 12 residues. As DNA, the CDR3 is TGCGCCAGCAGCCCATCCGTTAATGAGCAGTTCTTC. Residues: CASSPSVNEQFF.

This clonotype was observed at least ten times. The V gene is TRBV29-1, the J gene TRBJ2-1; D is unresolved. The V end was cut by 5 bases, the J end by 7 bases, with 9 bases between. The CDR3 runs to 11 residues. Germline V gene lookup returns CDR1 SQVTM and CDR2 ANQGSEA. The CDR3 is CSVPIGNEQFF. The DNA for the CDR3 is TGCAGCGTTCCTATTGGGAATGAGCAGTTCTTC.

At least ten counts were recorded for this clonotype. The chain carries TRBV21-1 and TRBJ1-5; whether TRBD1, the table's D call, matches the DNA was not checked. TRBV21-1 is listed as a pseudogene. The CDR3 totals 15 residues. The CDR3 region is CASSKGGTDNQPQHF. CDR3 nucleotide sequence: TGTGCCAGCAGCAAAGGGGGGACAGACAATCAGCCCCAGCATTTT.

The table lists this clonotype with a few counts. The rearrangement links TRBV6-5 to TRBJ1-2; maybe TRBD1 (6 bases). The CDR3 has 16 amino acids. Between the trimmed V and J ends, which lost 2 bases and 3 bases, there was a span of 16 bases. Per germline, CDR1 MNHEY and CDR2 SVGAGI. CDR3 amino acids: CASSYDWAGVDYGYTF. The DNA of the CDR3 is TGTGCCAGCAGTTACGATTGGGCAGGGGTAGACTATGGCTACACCTTC.

Comment on this clonotype: The junction shows a germline mismatch at one end, possibly a read error. The J gene is TRBJ2-6, the V gene TRBV5-1, with no clear D. Germline lookup yields CDR1 SGHRS and CDR2 YFSETQ. The CDR3 has 14 amino acids. The CDR3 DNA reads as TGCGTCAGCAGTCCGGGCTCTGGGGCCAACGTCCTGACTTTC. Translated: CVSSPGSGANVLTF.

This clonotype was recorded only once. A much bigger clone sits one base away, suggesting this may be a read error. CDR3 in DNA: TGTGCCATCAGTGACTGGACTAGCGGACTTACGGAGCAGTACTTC. Amino acid sequence: CAISDWTSGLTEQYF. The chain recombines TRBV10-3 with TRBJ2-7, with 10 nucleotides matching TRBD2. CDR3 length: 15 residues. V lost 3 bases to trimming and J lost 7 bases; unmatched junction nucleotides: 9. The germline CDR1 and CDR2 sequences are ENHRY and SYGVKD.

This clonotype was found a few times. This rearrangement joins TRBV7-2 to TRBJ2-4; either TRBD1 or TRBD2 may fit D (5 bases each). The CDR3 is 15 amino acids. V shed 5 bases and J shed 7 bases, with 18 bases lying between them. Germline V gene sequence: CDR1 SGHTA, CDR2 FQGNSA. CDR3: CASSPGALESNIQYF. The CDR3 region has the DNA TGTGCCAGCAGCCCCGGGGCGTTGGAGTCTAACATTCAGTACTTC.

This clonotype has just a few counts. At one end the junction does not follow the germline gene, possibly because of a read error. The rearrangement links TRBV15 to TRBJ1-1, with D tentatively TRBD1 (5 bases). Germline V CDR1 and CDR2: LNHNV, YYDKDF (reference sequence). The CDR3 is 14 residues long. The CDR3, as DNA: TGTGCCACCAGCAGAGAGGGGGGAAACACTGGAGCTTTCTTT. As protein: CATSREGGNTGAFF.

The chain is built from TRBV30 and TRBJ2-4; D is perhaps TRBD2 (5 bases). The J call may not be correct, given that the DNA end is closer to TRBJ2-7. Germline loops: CDR1 GTSNPN, CDR2 SVGIG (reference sequence). This CDR3 region has 15 residues. As DNA, the CDR3 is TGTGCCTGGAGTGACCAATGTGCCGGACTCTACGAGCAGTACTTC. It specifies CAWSDQCAGLYEQYF.

The chain employs TRBV4-3 and TRBJ2-1; 7 nucleotides match TRBD2. This CDR3 is 16 amino acids long. Germline loops: CDR1 LGHNA, CDR2 YSLEER. V lost 0 bases and J lost 2; bases outside the gene matches: 4. The CDR3 sequence: CASSQERLAAYNEQFF. The DNA of the CDR3 is TGCGCCAGCAGCCAAGAGCGGCTAGCGGCCTACAATGAGCAGTTCTTC.

This clonotype has just a few counts. The DNA for the CDR3 is TGTGCCACCAGCACGGGGGGGTATGACGTGAATGAGCAGTTCTTC. This sequence encodes CATSTGGYDVNEQFF. The chain carries TRBV15 and TRBJ2-1; 8 bases map to TRBD2. V lost 4 bases to trimming and J lost 7 bases; unmatched junction nucleotides: 9. Germline V gives CDR1 LNHNV, CDR2 YYDKDF (reference sequence). This CDR3 is 15 amino acids long.

This chain uses TRBV7-9 with TRBJ2-1; 9 bases are shared with TRBD2. The DNA end favors TRBJ2-7, so the J call may be wrong. The CDR3 length is 17 residues. Germline CDR1 is SEHNR and CDR2 is FQNEAQ (reference sequence). The CDR3 reads CASSPGLAGGRYNEQYF. The CDR3 DNA reads TGTGCCAGCAGCCCGGGACTAGCTGGAGGTCGCTACAATGAGCAGTACTTC.

The chain joins TRBV7-6 to TRBJ1-5; TRBD1 might be the D (5 bases). CDR3 length: 15 residues. V shed 1 base and J shed 2 bases, with 9 bases lying between them. The germline V gene has CDR1 SGHVS and CDR2 FNYEAQ. This CDR3 reads CASSLEEGGNQPQHF. The CDR3, as DNA: TGTGCCAGCAGCTTAGAGGAAGGGGGCAATCAGCCCCAGCATTTT.

This clonotype was detected a few times. V gene TRBV5-1 combines with J gene TRBJ2-7, with a tentative D call TRBD2 (6 bases). Germline assignment: CDR1 SGHRS and CDR2 YFSETQ. V was pared by 4 bases and J by 6 bases, with 14 bases between. The CDR3 contains 13 residues. CDR3 sequence: CASSLGGEREQYF. CDR3 coding DNA: TGCGCCAGCAGCCTGGGGGGAGAACGCGAGCAGTACTTC.